The present entry profiles one T cell receptor beta chain with its context. Cyclophosphamide on days +3 and +4 followed busulfan-fludarabine conditioning and a marrow graft. Data came from immunoSEQ multiplex PCR; TCRdb stores just in-frame clones and leaves some out. The repertoire holds 16,000 or so clones, with about 91% as singletons. This entry comes from a study of T cells after posttransplantation cyclophosphamide. Germline V gene data show CDR1 as SGHTS and CDR2 as YDEGEE. The J segment lost 1 base and the V segment lost 5 bases, leaving 10 bases of the junction unmatched. This CDR3 has 16 amino acids.

The chain joins TRBV5-8 to TRBJ2-3, with TRBD2 identical over 7 bases. The receptor comes from a male patient between 55 and 70 years old who received an allogeneic stem cell transplant from a related donor and was CMV-positive. These T cells may partly come from the graft donor. Specimen: CD4+ T cells sorted from blood, collected after allogeneic stem cell transplant with posttransplant cyclophosphamide. CDR3 DNA sequence: TGTGCCAGCAGACTCGGACTAGGGTGGGGCACAGATACGCAGTATTTT. It codes for CASRLGLGWGTDTQYF.